One and the same sample provided the 23 T cell receptor beta chains below, sequenced in a study of early T cells in non-severe SARS-CoV-2 infection. TCRdb re-analysed the 5' RACE reads in MiXCR, keeping a single row per CDR3 protein. The repertoire includes tens of thousands of distinct CDR3 sequences, about 9.3% of them detected once, and around 12% sits in the top ten. Sequenced: whole blood. Receptors were obtained from an adult who was a healthcare worker with PCR-confirmed SARS-CoV-2 infection or an uninfected control (not recorded which).

This clonotype showed up many times. The chain employs TRBV12-3 or TRBV12-4 and TRBJ1-4, with 9 bases matching TRBD1. V lost 6 bases and J lost 0; bases outside the gene matches: 5. The CDR3 runs 16 residues. This CDR3 reads CASRWTGDPTNEKLFF. As DNA, the CDR3 is TGTGCCAGCAGATGGACAGGGGACCCAACTAATGAAAAACTGTTTTTT.

This rearrangement joins TRBV28 to TRBJ2-1, with D unresolved. V lost 5 bases, J lost 0 bases, and 8 bases lay in between. The CDR3 sequence is 14 residues long. Per the germline V gene, CDR1 is MDHEN and CDR2 is SYDVKM. The CDR3 protein is CASSPVSSYNEQFF. Here the CDR3 DNA reads TGTGCCAGCAGTCCAGTGAGCTCCTACAATGAGCAGTTCTTC.

This clonotype was observed many times. CDR3 DNA: TGTGCCAGCAGCCCACTCGGACAAGCTAGTCAGCCCCAGCATTTT. Amino acid sequence: CASSPLGQASQPQHF. The chain combines TRBV12-3 or TRBV12-4 with TRBJ1-5, with a possible D match to TRBD1 (5 bases). The CDR3 extends over 15 amino acids. The ends were cut back, 6 bases at V and 6 bases at J, with 18 bases in the middle.

This clonotype was counted many times. The rearrangement joins TRBV4-3 to TRBJ2-6, with D possibly being TRBD1 or TRBD2 (5 bases each). This CDR3 is built from 14 residues. V gave up 3 bases and J gave up 6 bases, with 9 bases separating them. Germline V CDR1 and CDR2: LGHNA, YSLEER. The CDR3 nucleotides are TGCGCCAGCAGCCACACCGGGACGGCCAACGTCCTGACTTTC. Encoded protein: CASSHTGTANVLTF.

This clonotype was picked up many times. The rearrangement links TRBV7-2 to TRBJ1-5; 7 bases are shared with TRBD1. With V trimmed by 5 bases and J by 9 bases, 10 bases remained unmatched. CDR1 is SGHTA, CDR2 FQGNSA, per germline. This CDR3 is 14 amino acids long. The CDR3 is CASSLRQGLPPQHF. DNA of the CDR3: TGTGCCAGCAGCCTACGACAGGGTTTACCGCCCCAGCATTTT.

The chain combines TRBV7-8 with TRBJ1-1, with TRBD1 as a possible D gene (6 bases). Germline CDR1 SGHVS, CDR2 FQNEAQ. V lost 5 bases to trimming and J lost 5 bases, with 12 bases between them. The CDR3 loop spans 13 amino acids. CDR3 sequence reads: CASSGGAGTEAFF. CDR3 nucleotides: TGTGCCAGCAGCGGGGGGGCAGGTACTGAAGCTTTCTTT.

This chain uses TRBV7-2 with TRBJ2-6; no firm D call. Between the trimmed V and J ends, which lost 5 bases and 13 bases, there was a span of 12 bases. Germline values: CDR1 SGHTA, CDR2 FQGNSA. The CDR3 covers 12 residues. This chain's CDR3 is CASSRAPEVLTF. The CDR3 DNA follows: TGTGCCAGCAGCCGCGCTCCCGAGGTCCTGACTTTC.

This clonotype was observed at least ten times. The genes are TRBV7-2 and TRBJ2-7, with 9 bases fitting TRBD2. The J segment lost 4 bases and the V segment lost 1 base, leaving 5 bases of the junction unmatched. In germline, CDR1 is SGHTA, CDR2 FQGNSA. This CDR3 comprises 15 residues. The CDR3 is CASSLGAGGLYEQYF. The CDR3 DNA reads TGTGCCAGCAGCTTAGGAGCGGGGGGCCTATACGAGCAGTACTTC.

This chain connects TRBV7-9 to TRBJ1-2; 12 nucleotides line up with TRBD1. Germline trimming cut 5 bases from V and 7 bases from J; bases unmatched to any gene: 5. The germline V gene has CDR1 SEHNR and CDR2 FQNEAQ (reference sequence). The CDR3 runs to 14 residues. CDR3 DNA: TGTGCCAGCAGCCTGGGACAGGGGGCCAGTGGCTACACCTTC. It yields the protein CASSLGQGASGYTF.

The gene calls are TRBV28 and TRBJ1-2; D unclear. This CDR3 contains 12 residues. Trimming stripped 4 bases from V and 8 bases from J, with 11 bases between. Germline V gives CDR1 MDHEN, CDR2 SYDVKM. CDR3 region: CASSSLYSGYTF. CDR3 bases: TGTGCCAGCAGTTCCCTCTATAGCGGCTACACCTTC.

In its sample, this clonotype was seen many times. The chain uses TRBV20-1 and TRBJ1-6, with a weak D call TRBD1 (6 bases). Germline CDR1 and CDR2: DFQATT and SNEGSKA (reference sequence). V dropped 5 bases and J dropped 4 bases, with 15 bases sitting between them. The CDR3 is made up of 15 amino acids. CDR3: CSAQEPGHYNSPLHF. CDR3 nucleotide sequence: TGCAGTGCTCAAGAACCGGGACATTATAATTCACCCCTCCACTTT.

The sample holds many counts of this clonotype. This chain joins TRBV30 and TRBJ1-6; the D is unclear. The CDR3 length is 13 residues. CDR1 is GTSNPN, CDR2 SVGIG, per germline (reference sequence). The V and J ends lost 7 bases and 8 bases respectively, with 15 bases between them. The CDR3 spells CASSEGRDSPLHF. The DNA of the CDR3 is TGTGCCTCCTCCGAGGGTAGGGATTCACCCCTCCACTTT.

Many counts were recorded for this clonotype. The CDR3 loop is CSASISTDSNQPQHF. The CDR3 DNA reads as TGCAGTGCTAGTATCTCGACAGATAGCAATCAGCCCCAGCATTTT. The rearrangement joins TRBV20-1 to TRBJ1-5; the D gene is possibly TRBD1 (5 bases). CDR3 length equals 15 residues. Germline V gene data show CDR1 as DFQATT and CDR2 as SNEGSKA (reference sequence). Trimming pared 3 bases from V and 0 bases from J, leaving 12 bases between.

This clonotype was counted many times. The chain joins TRBV12-3 or TRBV12-4 to TRBJ2-5, with D tentatively TRBD2 (6 bases). V gave up 3 bases and J gave up 4 bases, with 9 bases separating them. This CDR3 is 13 amino acids long. The chain's CDR3 is CASSLGGTETQYF. DNA of the CDR3: TGTGCCAGCAGTTTGGGGGGTACAGAGACCCAGTACTTC.

This clonotype was found a few times. The CDR3 loop is CASSFGGQGGDTQYF. The CDR3 nucleotides read TGTGCCAGCAGCTTTGGGGGACAGGGAGGAGATACGCAGTATTTT. The chain couples TRBV7-2 to TRBJ2-3; 9 positions agree with TRBD1. The CDR3 has 15 residues. Germline V gene data show CDR1 as SGHTA and CDR2 as FQGNSA. V lost 3 bases to trimming and J lost 5 bases; unmatched junction nucleotides: 6.

This clonotype was detected ten times or more. This chain connects TRBV2 to TRBJ2-1, with D uncertain. Trimming removed 1 base at V and 6 bases at J, with 4 bases between. The CDR3 sequence is 12 residues long. Germline V lookup: CDR1 SNHLY, CDR2 FYNNEI. CDR3 protein: CASSEGFNEQFF. CDR3 DNA sequence: TGTGCCAGCAGTGAAGGGTTCAATGAGCAGTTCTTC.

Ten or more counts support this clonotype. The chain is built from TRBV10-1 and TRBJ1-5; unclear D gene. The V end was cut by 2 bases, the J end by 7 bases, with 9 bases between. Per germline, CDR1 WNHNN and CDR2 SYGVQD (reference sequence). The CDR3 extends over 13 amino acids. The CDR3 region is CASSEGVGQPQHF. In DNA form, the CDR3 reads TGCGCCAGCAGTGAGGGGGTTGGCCAGCCCCAGCATTTT.

The gene calls are TRBV2 and TRBJ2-5; TRBD1 aligns across 9 bases. The CDR3 has 15 amino acids. Germline V gene sequence: CDR1 SNHLY, CDR2 FYNNEI. Trimming removed 6 bases from V and 3 bases from J; junction bases left unmatched: 8. Here the CDR3 DNA reads TGTGCCAGCAGGAAACGGACAGGGGACGAAGAGACCCAGTACTTC. Its translation is CASRKRTGDEETQYF.

This clonotype was picked up many times. The J gene is TRBJ2-1, the V gene TRBV7-9; weak D call: TRBD2 (6 bases). From germline, CDR1 is SEHNR and CDR2 FQNEAQ (reference sequence). V was shortened by 5 bases and J by 7 bases, with 24 bases between the two germline ends. The CDR3 sequence is 17 residues long. Written as DNA, the CDR3 is TGTGCCAGCAGCCCCCCCCCACCGGGACTCTTATCTAATGAGCAGTTCTTC. This sequence encodes CASSPPPPGLLSNEQFF. The complete variable domain, with remaining parts taken from reference TRBV7-9 and TRBJ2-1, reads DTGVSQNPRHKITKRGQNVTFRCDPISEHNRLYWYRQTLGQGPEFLTYFQNEAQLEKSRLLSDRFSAERPKGSFSTLEIQRTEQGDSAMYLCASSPPPPGLLSNEQFFGPGTRLTVL.

The chain joins TRBV11-2 to TRBJ2-3, with TRBD2 identical over 11 bases. The CDR3 runs to 16 residues. V shed 5 bases, J shed 8 bases, and the junction held 12 bases outside the gene matches. CDR1 and CDR2 from the germline V gene are SGHAT and FQNNGV. In DNA form, the CDR3 reads TGTGCCAGCAGCCCCATTAGCGGGAGGGTCTCAGGTACGCAGTATTTT. Its protein is CASSPISGRVSGTQYF.

The chain employs TRBV18 and TRBJ2-7; no clear D. The CDR3 runs to 12 residues. V gave up 3 bases and J gave up 3 bases, with 6 bases separating them. From germline, CDR1 is KGHSH and CDR2 LQKENI. Here the CDR3 DNA reads TGTGCCAGCTCACCTCCCAGCTACGAGCAGTACTTC. It is translated as CASSPPSYEQYF. Drawing the rest from reference TRBV18 and TRBJ2-7, the complete variable domain is NAGVMQNPRHLVRRRGQEARLRCSPMKGHSHVYWYRQLPEEGLKFMVYLQKENIIDESGMPKERFSAEFPKEGPSILRIQQVVRGDSAAYFCASSPPSYEQYFGPGTRLTVT.

The chain employs TRBV29-1 and TRBJ2-3, with D hard to call. The CDR3 contains 12 residues. V was shortened by 6 bases and J by 3 bases, with 10 bases between the two germline ends. CDR1 and CDR2 from the germline V gene are SQVTM and ANQGSEA. CDR3 residues: CSVAKGTDTQYF. The DNA for the CDR3 is TGCAGCGTGGCCAAGGGTACAGATACGCAGTATTTT.

This clonotype was detected only a few times. This rearrangement joins TRBV7-2 to TRBJ1-4; 7 bases are shared with TRBD1. The CDR3 length is 12 residues. Germline V gene sequence: CDR1 SGHTA, CDR2 FQGNSA. V lost 1 base and J lost 12; bases outside the gene matches: 2. DNA of the CDR3: TGTGCCAGCAGCTTAGGGGGGACAGAACTGTTTTTT. Amino acid sequence: CASSLGGTELFF. The whole variable domain, filled in from reference TRBV7-2 and TRBJ1-4, reads GAGVSQSPSNKVTEKGKDVELRCDPISGHTALYWYRQSLGQGLEFLIYFQGNSAPDKSGLPSDRFSAERTGGSVSTLTIQRTQQEDSAVYLCASSLGGTELFFGSGTQLSVL.